The 5 T cell receptor beta chains below were found in one sample sequenced in a study of blood T cell repertoires in COVID-19 (dated by TCRdb to 2018 to 2020). The library was made by the immunoSEQ multiplex PCR assay. Not all clones reach the TCRdb copy of this immuneACCESS table, which keeps in-frame sequences only. Checked studies attribute under half of the gap to unresolved V genes and leave the rest unexplained. This sample holds around 340,000 clones; 65% to 90% were observed only once. The ten largest account for 3.5% to 4.5% of the sample. What was sequenced was PBMCs or T cells enriched from blood (not recorded which). These receptors were obtained from a woman in her thirties or forties with acute COVID-19.

The rearrangement uses TRBV29-1 and TRBJ1-1; D is perhaps TRBD1 (5 bases). Trimming cost V 1 base and J 10 bases, with 13 bases left between them. The CDR3 covers 12 residues. Germline-derived CDR1 and CDR2 are SQVTM and ANQGSEA. The CDR3 DNA reads as TGCAGCGTTGAAGCGTCAGGGTTATTAGCTTTCTTT. It encodes CSVEASGLLAFF. Full variable domain (remainder filled in from reference TRBV29-1 and TRBJ1-1): SAVISQKPSRDICQRGTSLTIQCQVDSQVTMMFWYRQQPGQSLTLIATANQGSEATYESGFVIDKFPISRPNLTFSTLTVSNMSPEDSSIYLCSVEASGLLAFFGQGTRLTVV.

The rearrangement uses TRBV6-5 and TRBJ2-2; a weak D match, TRBD1 (6 bases). V lost 7 bases and J lost 4, with 10 bases in between. Per germline, CDR1 MNHEY and CDR2 SVGAGI. The CDR3 runs 13 residues. The CDR3 loop reads CASKGVGTGELFF. The CDR3 nucleotides are TGTGCCAGCAAGGGGGTGGGCACCGGGGAGCTGTTTTTT.

The table lists this clone with a count of one. The chain links TRBV7-2 to TRBJ2-7, with a weak D call TRBD2 (6 bases). The V end lost 11 bases, the J end lost 5 bases, and 22 bases lay between the germline ends. CDR3 size: 14 residues. Germline V lookup: CDR1 SGHTA, CDR2 FQGNSA. CDR3 DNA sequence: TGTGCCCTAATTAGACTGAGTGGCGGGGACGAGCAGTACTTC. Its protein product is CALIRLSGGDEQYF.

V gene TRBV2 combines with J gene TRBJ2-2, with 12 bases matching TRBD1. V dropped 4 bases and J dropped 1; count of bases not matched to a gene: 13. Germline V CDR1 and CDR2: SNHLY, FYNNEI. The CDR3 loop spans 20 amino acids. DNA of the CDR3: TGTGCCAGCAGTGGAGCCCGGGGGACAGGGGGCCGGTGGAACACCGGGGAGCTGTTTTTT. Translated: CASSGARGTGGRWNTGELFF.

The rearrangement uses TRBV6-5 and TRBJ1-2; D call uncertain. V was trimmed by 2 bases and J by 8 bases, leaving 18 bases between them. CDR1 and CDR2 from the germline V gene are MNHEY and SVGAGI. The CDR3 extends over 15 amino acids. The CDR3 region has the DNA TGTGCCAGCAGTTACACCCGGAATGGCTTCGGGGGCTACACCTTC. The encoded protein is CASSYTRNGFGGYTF.